This TCR beta chain was profiled in a study of T-cell memory formation after mild COVID-19 (dated by TCRdb to about 2021). About the study as a whole: Most TCR sequence clusters were specific to one of the two donors. Longitudinal TCRalpha and TCRbeta repertoire sequencing tracked T-cell clones expanding and contracting after mild COVID-19 in a couple of donors. The cohort was made up of two young adult volunteers, one female and one male, who were previously healthy. What the authors observed across the whole study: From day 15 to 85, contracting clones showed balanced CD4/CD8 phenotypes, whereas a second wave of clones that expanded from day 15 to 37 leaned towards CD4+. Contracting CD4+ clones were located mainly in the CM and EM memory subsets, whereas CD8+ clones were found to be enriched in EMRA. The second-wave clones that peaked on day 37 were not confirmed to be SARS-CoV-2 specific. Some responding clones were detected in pre-infection memory, which suggested that pre-existing cross-reactive memory T cells had joined the SARS-CoV-2 response. Only two mild cases were covered by the study, and larger cohorts that include severe cases with pre-infection samples were considered necessary.

The data were produced on an Illumina NovaSeq 6000. cDNA libraries for TCRalpha and TCRbeta were prepared by 5'RACE using constant-segment primers, with sample barcodes and unique molecular identifiers added. RNA was extracted from every sample with Trizol reagent. Libraries were amplified in two PCR steps, with a second sample barcode and Illumina TruSeq adapters added in the second step. The libraries were sequenced on an Illumina NovaSeq using 2 x 150 bp paired-end reads. On the study's bioinformatics: The reads were demultiplexed and collapsed into UMI-guided consensus sequences using migec v1.2.7. Using mixcr v2.1.11, the UMI consensuses were aligned to TRA and TRB V and J templates and assembled into clonotypes. Expanded or contracted clonotypes were those called significant by both edgeR and NoisET, with noise models trained on biological replicates. For edgeR calls, the thresholds were a false discovery rate-adjusted p below 0.01 and a log2 fold-change of 1. As an exploratory analysis of dynamics, max-normalized trajectories of the 1000 most abundant clonotypes were examined by PCA with hierarchical clustering. Separately sequenced CD4+ and CD8+ repertoires were used to assign a CD4 or CD8 phenotype to each responding clone. Using fastp at Q25 and MiXCR, TCRdb reprocessed the public reads and kept productive beta chains. Each CDR3 protein gets just one entry, which takes the most common genes and DNA from the rows behind it. Here the V and J calls rest on TCRdb's processing, not on the authors' analysis. The sample table contains about 340,000 distinct CDR3 sequences; only one count was recorded for approximately 15% of them. Jointly, the top ten make up about 22% of the sample.

V lost 5 bases and J lost 1 base; the stretch between them is 14 bases long. Per the germline V gene, SGHVS is the CDR1 and FNYEAQ is the CDR2. CDR3 length: 15 amino acids, cysteine to phenylalanine. Only the CDR3 portion is preserved as DNA: 45 bases, with reading frame beginning at the first base. Regarding this clonotype: The antigen it recognizes is unknown. Within one base of it there is no much larger clone, and no base qualities were kept.

PBMCs were isolated by Ficoll-Paque density gradient centrifugation. The TCR comes from a young man who had mild COVID-19 (a few samples of this study predate the infection). The sample titles of this study are shuffled in the database, so cell type and time point are left out; the donor was told from shared clones. Sequenced sample: PBMCs or a T cell subset sorted from them (not recorded which). Recombination connected TRBV7-6 to TRBJ2-5; the D gene is possibly TRBD2, with 6 bases matching. The CDR3 region has the sequence CASSTGPGLQETQYF. The sequence in DNA is TGTGCCAGCAGCACCGGGCCGGGACTCCAAGAGACCCAGTACTTC.